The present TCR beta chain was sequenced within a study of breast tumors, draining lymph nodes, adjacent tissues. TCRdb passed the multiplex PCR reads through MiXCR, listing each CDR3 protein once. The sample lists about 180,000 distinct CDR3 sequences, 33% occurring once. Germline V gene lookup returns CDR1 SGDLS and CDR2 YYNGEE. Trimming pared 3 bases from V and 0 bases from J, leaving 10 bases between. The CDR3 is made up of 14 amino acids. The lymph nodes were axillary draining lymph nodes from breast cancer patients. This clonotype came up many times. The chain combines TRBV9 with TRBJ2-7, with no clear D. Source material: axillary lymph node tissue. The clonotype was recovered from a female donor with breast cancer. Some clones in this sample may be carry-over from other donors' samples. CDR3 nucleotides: TGTGCCAGCAGCGCCGGAACAGTCTCCTACGAGCAGTACTTC. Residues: CASSAGTVSYEQYF.